This T cell receptor (beta chain) derives from a study of shared clonotypes between healthy human individuals. Libraries were prepared by immunoSEQ multiplex PCR; TCRdb keeps only in-frame clonotypes and omits some of them. The table shows over 850,000 clones, with approximately 78% occurring only once. Germline CDR1 reads GTSNPN; CDR2 reads SVGIG (reference sequence). The CDR3 sequence is 13 residues long. V lost 4 bases and J 1 base, leaving 10 bases between the germline ends. With respect to this clone: Its antigen is undetermined.

Study-wide findings and caveats: The study sampled only blood, and tissue repertoires likely differ.

Material for sequencing was memory CD4+ T cells from PBMCs. Subset reported: CD45RA-negative fraction. The chain carries TRBV30 and TRBJ1-1, with D possibly being TRBD1 (5 bases). The receptor was isolated from a man younger than 30 in good health. Some clones in this sample may be carry-over from other donors' samples. The CDR3 loop is CAWTLTGNTEAFF. In DNA form, the CDR3 reads TGTGCCTGGACCTTAACAGGGAACACTGAAGCTTTCTTT.